The clone carrying this TCR beta chain was found many times. The antigen remains unidentified. The sample originates from a study of blood T cells in healthy people across ages. Regarding the study as a whole: Roughly linear declines in TCR beta diversity per million T cells occurred with age.

A J-beta primer mix and a sample-barcoded 5' primer were used in a second PCR of roughly 6 to 12 cycles. Each TCR beta cDNA got a 12-nucleotide random molecular identifier. TCRdb reprocessed the 5' RACE reads via MiXCR and lists one record per CDR3 protein. The table lists hundreds of thousands of distinct CDR3 sequences, 52% of them singletons. The clonotype comes from a woman of 80 years or more in good health. The sample consisted of blood.

This CDR3 reads CASSRGDRTDTQYF. CDR3 nucleotides: TGCGCCAGCAGCCGGGGCGATCGCACAGATACGCAGTATTTT. V gene TRBV4-1 combines with J gene TRBJ2-3; a weak D match, TRBD1 (5 bases). Germline V gene data show CDR1 as MGHRA and CDR2 as YSYEKL. Trimming took off 4 bases at V and 1 base at J, with 9 bases between the two ends. The CDR3 runs 14 residues.